These 29 T cell receptor beta chains share one sample of origin, sequenced in a study of T-cell reconstitution after alpha-beta-depleted transplantation in children. Unique molecular identifiers were incorporated when the TCRbeta library was constructed. A single record per CDR3 protein comes from TCRdb applying MiXCR to the PCR reads. The table lists about 610,000 distinct CDR3 sequences, roughly 10% of them singletons. The starting material was PBMCs from the stem cell graft donor, obtained from the stem cell graft. All receptors come from a human donor who donated a stem cell graft to a child with acute myeloid leukemia.

The CDR3 DNA is TGTGCCAGCAGCTGGACAGGTCGCGCTGAAGCTTTCTTT. This gives the protein CASSWTGRAEAFF. This chain joins TRBV5-6 and TRBJ1-1; 7 bases line up with TRBD1. Germline values: CDR1 SGHDT, CDR2 YYEEEE. This CDR3 comprises 13 residues. After removal of 3 bases from V and 6 bases from J, the junction contained 5 bases not matched to a gene.

This clonotype was picked up many times. The V gene is TRBV29-1, the J gene TRBJ2-7, with D hard to call. With 6 bases removed from V and 6 bases from J, the gap between germline ends came to 12 bases. This CDR3 contains 11 residues. The germline CDR1 and CDR2 sequences are SQVTM and ANQGSEA. CDR3 sequence: CSVGVVSEQYF. Written as DNA, the CDR3 is TGCAGCGTCGGCGTGGTATCCGAGCAGTACTTC.

This clonotype came up a few times. The chain employs TRBV6-1 and TRBJ2-1, with D tentatively TRBD1 or TRBD2 (5 bases each). V shed 4 bases and J shed 0 bases, with 13 bases lying between them. Germline V CDR1 and CDR2: MNHNS, SASEGT. There are 16 residues in the CDR3. CDR3 nucleotide sequence: TGTGCCAGCAGTGCGGGGCACTTTAGCTCCTACAATGAGCAGTTCTTC. As protein: CASSAGHFSSYNEQFF.

V gene TRBV6-1 combines with J gene TRBJ2-2; 10 bases align to TRBD1. The CDR3 totals 17 residues. Germline assignment: CDR1 MNHNS and CDR2 SASEGT. Losses at the gene ends were 6 bases for V and 5 bases for J; bases not matched to a gene: 12. As DNA, the CDR3 is TGTGCCAGCAGGAGACAGGGGGCGAAGGGAGGGACCGGGGAGCTGTTTTTT. Protein: CASRRQGAKGGTGELFF.

This clonotype has ten or more counts. This chain uses TRBV12-3 or TRBV12-4 with TRBJ1-5; no reliable D call. This CDR3 region has 15 residues. V was clipped by 6 bases and J by 2 bases, with 14 bases between them. CDR3 loop: CASRGSSSRNQPQHF. DNA for the CDR3: TGTGCCAGCAGGGGAAGTAGTTCGCGCAATCAGCCCCAGCATTTT.

This clonotype was recorded many times. The chain links TRBV2 to TRBJ2-2; TRBD2 matches at 7 bases. This CDR3 has 15 residues. V was clipped by 4 bases and J by 5 bases; unmatched bases: 7. CDR1 is SNHLY and CDR2 is FYNNEI in the germline V gene. This chain's CDR3 is CASSGLVAGTGELFF. The DNA of the CDR3 is TGTGCCAGCAGTGGTTTGGTAGCGGGTACCGGGGAGCTGTTTTTT.

As for this clonotype: A read error may explain this, as a much larger clone is one base away. J is TRBJ2-1 and V is TRBV20-1; 7 bases fit TRBD1. This CDR3 comprises 16 residues. The germline V gene encodes CDR1 DFQATT and CDR2 SNEGSKA (reference sequence). The DNA for the CDR3 is TGCTGTGCTAGAGAACCGGGACAGCAACACCACAATGAGCAGTTCTTC. Its translation is CCAREPGQQHHNEQFF.

This clonotype was seen a few times. This sequence joins TRBV12-3 or TRBV12-4 and TRBJ2-3; no firm D call. V gave up 4 bases and J gave up 2 bases, with 10 bases separating them. This CDR3 comprises 14 residues. CDR3 nucleotide sequence: TGTGCCAGCAGTTCGCCAGCCCCCACAGATACGCAGTATTTT. The encoded protein is CASSSPAPTDTQYF.

V gene TRBV12-3 or TRBV12-4 combines with J gene TRBJ1-2; 8 nucleotides match TRBD1. The CDR3 sequence is 13 residues long. With V trimmed by 6 bases and J by 8 bases, 8 bases remained unmatched. CDR3 protein: CASSDRGVEGYTF. CDR3 nucleotide sequence: TGTGCCAGCAGCGACAGGGGAGTAGAGGGCTACACCTTC.

This clonotype was observed at least ten times. CDR3 sequence: CASARGQGQETQYF. The CDR3 coding sequence is TGCGCCAGCGCCCGTGGACAGGGACAAGAGACCCAGTACTTC. This chain links TRBV5-1 with TRBJ2-5; 8 bases are shared with TRBD1. Trimming at V came to 7 bases and at J to 2 bases, leaving 7 bases not matched to a gene. The CDR3 is 14 residues long. Germline CDR1 is SGHRS and CDR2 is YFSETQ.

This clonotype was picked up a small number of times. V and J are TRBV6-5 and TRBJ2-3; 7 nucleotides match TRBD2. Germline CDR1 MNHEY, CDR2 SVGAGI. The CDR3 consists of 16 residues. With 3 bases clipped from V and 2 bases from J, the junction kept 8 bases outside the gene matches. Here the CDR3 reads CASSYYAGAPTDTQYF. Here the CDR3 DNA reads TGTGCCAGCAGTTATTACGCGGGAGCCCCCACAGATACGCAGTATTTT.

The rearrangement uses TRBV6-2 or TRBV6-3 and TRBJ2-1; 9 bases agree with TRBD2. V shed 4 bases, J shed 9 bases, and the junction held 25 bases outside the gene matches. The CDR3 is 20 amino acids. Germline CDR1 and CDR2: MNHEY and SVGEGT. The chain's CDR3 is CASSSPRGSGSSRAMGEQFF. CDR3 coding DNA: TGTGCCAGCAGTTCCCCGCGGGGTAGCGGGAGTTCAAGGGCGATGGGTGAGCAGTTCTTC.

This chain joins TRBV29-1 and TRBJ1-1; TRBD1 matches at 7 bases. CDR1 is SQVTM and CDR2 is ANQGSEA in the germline V gene. V was clipped by 4 bases and J by 0 bases; unmatched bases: 5. The CDR3 is made up of 14 amino acids. The CDR3 region is CSVVGQAMNTEAFF. In DNA form, the CDR3 reads TGCAGCGTTGTCGGACAGGCCATGAACACTGAAGCTTTCTTT.

V gene TRBV20-1 combines with J gene TRBJ2-1; D gene ambiguous. CDR1 DFQATT and CDR2 SNEGSKA come from the germline V gene (reference sequence). The germline V and J ends were trimmed by 5 bases and 7 bases, with 9 bases remaining between them. This CDR3 spans 11 amino acids. For the CDR3, the DNA is TGCAGTGCTCAGCCCGGGAATGAGCAGTTCTTC. Translation: CSAQPGNEQFF.

The chain has TRBV27 and TRBJ2-3; D may be TRBD2 (6 bases). In germline, CDR1 is MNHEY, CDR2 SMNVEV (reference sequence). Deletions cut 5 bases from V and 2 bases from J, with 17 bases between. The CDR3 loop spans 16 amino acids. The CDR3 sequence is CASSLGVRDFTDTQYF. DNA of the CDR3: TGTGCCAGCAGTCTAGGGGTCCGGGACTTCACAGATACGCAGTATTTT.

This clonotype has a handful of counts. The chain combines TRBV7-6 with TRBJ2-2, with 9 bases aligning to TRBD2. Trimming removed 6 bases from V and 5 bases from J; junction bases left unmatched: 10. Germline V gene data show CDR1 as SGHVS and CDR2 as FNYEAQ. This CDR3 has 16 amino acids. The CDR3 here is CASRPRLAGNTGELFF. DNA of the CDR3: TGTGCCAGCAGACCCAGGCTAGCGGGAAATACCGGGGAGCTGTTTTTT.

This chain uses TRBV30 with TRBJ1-4; TRBD1 is a possible D gene (6 bases). V lost 3 bases, J lost 7 bases, and 15 bases lay in between. CDR3 length: 14 residues. Germline V gene data show CDR1 as GTSNPN and CDR2 as SVGIG (reference sequence). The CDR3 here is CAWRKAGVIEKLFF. In nucleotides, the CDR3 is TGTGCCTGGAGGAAGGCAGGGGTGATTGAAAAACTGTTTTTT.

The rearrangement uses TRBV29-1 and TRBJ2-1, with 12 nucleotides matching TRBD2. In germline, CDR1 is SQVTM, CDR2 ANQGSEA. Trimming at V came to 5 bases and at J to 8 bases, leaving 7 bases not matched to a gene. This CDR3 is built from 14 residues. The CDR3: CSVLSSGREDEQFF. CDR3 DNA sequence: TGCAGCGTTCTGTCTAGCGGGAGGGAAGATGAGCAGTTCTTC.

This clonotype was picked up many times. The rearrangement joins TRBV12-3 or TRBV12-4 to TRBJ2-1; tentatively, D is TRBD1 (6 bases). The CDR3 runs to 12 residues. Trimming stripped 6 bases from V and 15 bases from J, with 18 bases between. CDR3 sequence reads: CASSHTGTPGFF. CDR3 bases: TGTGCCAGCAGCCATACAGGGACCCCCGGGTTCTTC.

The sample holds a few counts of this clonotype. The chain carries TRBV7-2 and TRBJ2-1; 11 positions agree with TRBD2. The length of the CDR3 is 15 residues. The V and J ends lost 7 bases and 5 bases, in that order; junction bases with no gene match: 7. The germline V gene encodes CDR1 SGHTA and CDR2 FQGNSA. The DNA of the CDR3 is TGTGCCAGCACCCAGCTAGCGGGAGGCAACAATGAGCAGTTCTTC. Translating gives CASTQLAGGNNEQFF.

This clonotype appeared a few times. This chain joins TRBV7-9 and TRBJ2-1; D is uncertain. V lost 1 base and J 7 bases, leaving 8 bases between the germline ends. CDR3 length: 13 amino acids. CDR1 and CDR2 from the germline V gene are SEHNR and FQNEAQ (reference sequence). CDR3 amino acids: CASSLVTLNEQFF. DNA of the CDR3: TGTGCCAGCAGCTTAGTGACCCTTAATGAGCAGTTCTTC.

This clonotype occurred once. This chain connects TRBV2 to TRBJ2-5, with TRBD1 matching over 8 bases. Germline lookup yields CDR1 SNHLY and CDR2 FYNNEI. The trim removed 4 bases at V and 1 base at J, leaving 5 bases unmatched. The CDR3 totals 15 residues. The CDR3 spells CASSGGTGFQETQYF. The CDR3 DNA is TGTGCCAGCAGTGGAGGGACAGGTTTCCAAGAGACCCAGTACTTC.

This chain links TRBV6-2 or TRBV6-3 with TRBJ2-3; 11 bases agree with TRBD2. This CDR3 region has 17 residues. V was clipped by 4 bases and J by 0 bases; unmatched bases: 6. The germline gives CDR1 MNHEY, CDR2 SVGEGT. The CDR3 loop reads CASSLYTSGRSTDTQYF. The CDR3 DNA is TGTGCCAGCAGTTTGTACACTAGCGGGAGAAGCACAGATACGCAGTATTTT.

The chain has TRBV29-1 and TRBJ2-3, with 15 positions matching TRBD2. The V segment lost 3 bases and the J segment 1 base; nucleotides outside the gene matches: 8. CDR1 SQVTM and CDR2 ANQGSEA come from the germline V gene. The CDR3 spans 18 residues. The CDR3 DNA sequence: TGCAGCGTTGAGGGGACTAGCGGGAGGACCGGGGGCACAGATACGCAGTATTTT. Translation: CSVEGTSGRTGGTDTQYF.

The chain combines TRBV12-5 with TRBJ2-2; D unresolved. V was pared by 6 bases and J by 6 bases, with 11 bases between. Germline CDR1 and CDR2: LGHNT and FRNRAP. The CDR3 loop spans 13 amino acids. The CDR3 DNA follows: TGTGCTAGTGGCTCTGCTACCCCCGGGGAGCTGTTTTTT. This codes for CASGSATPGELFF.

This clonotype was recorded at least ten times. V gene TRBV29-1 combines with J gene TRBJ1-1; TRBD1 matches 10 bases. Trimming removed 5 bases from V and 10 bases from J; junction bases left unmatched: 7. This CDR3 has 12 residues. From germline, CDR1 is SQVTM and CDR2 ANQGSEA. Here the CDR3 reads CSVNRQGAGAFF. CDR3 bases: TGCAGCGTTAACAGACAGGGGGCGGGAGCTTTCTTT.

The V call is TRBV12-3 or TRBV12-4, the J call TRBJ1-4; no clear D gene. Trimming took off 8 bases at V and 0 bases at J, with 7 bases between the two ends. The CDR3 consists of 13 residues. This chain's CDR3 is CASGGATNEKLFF. As DNA, the CDR3 is TGTGCCAGCGGCGGTGCAACTAATGAAAAACTGTTTTTT.

There are many counts of this clonotype. The gene calls are TRBV15 and TRBJ2-2; TRBD1 matches 9 bases. The V and J ends lost 2 bases and 0 bases, in that order; junction bases with no gene match: 7. Germline V gives CDR1 LNHNV, CDR2 YYDKDF (reference sequence). This CDR3 contains 18 residues. The CDR3 here is CATSRLRTGASNTGELFF. In DNA, the CDR3 is TGTGCCACCAGCAGACTCCGGACAGGGGCCTCGAACACCGGGGAGCTGTTTTTT.

This clonotype was counted a few times. The chain employs TRBV30 and TRBJ2-4, with 9 bases that match TRBD1. Germline CDR1 reads GTSNPN; CDR2 reads SVGIG (reference sequence). Unmatched junction bases numbered 4, after V lost 4 bases and J lost 0 bases. The CDR3 sequence is 15 residues long. In nucleotides, the CDR3 is TGTGCCTGGACCACAGGGGGCCTAGCCAAAAACATTCAGTACTTC. Amino acid sequence: CAWTTGGLAKNIQYF.